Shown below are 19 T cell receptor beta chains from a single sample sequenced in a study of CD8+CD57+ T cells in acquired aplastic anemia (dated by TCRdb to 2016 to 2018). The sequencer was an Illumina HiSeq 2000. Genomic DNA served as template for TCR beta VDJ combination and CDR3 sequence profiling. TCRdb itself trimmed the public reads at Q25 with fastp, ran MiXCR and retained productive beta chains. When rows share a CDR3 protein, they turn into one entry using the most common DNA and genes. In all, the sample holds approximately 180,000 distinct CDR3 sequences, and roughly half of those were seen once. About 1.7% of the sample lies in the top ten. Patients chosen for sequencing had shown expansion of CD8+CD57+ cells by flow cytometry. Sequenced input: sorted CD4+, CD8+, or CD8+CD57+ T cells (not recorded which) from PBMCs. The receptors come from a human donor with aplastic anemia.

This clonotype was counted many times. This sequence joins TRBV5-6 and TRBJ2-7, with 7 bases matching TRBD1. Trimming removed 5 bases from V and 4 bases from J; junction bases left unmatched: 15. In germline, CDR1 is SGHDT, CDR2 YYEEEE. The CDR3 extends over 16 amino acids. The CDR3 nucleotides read TGTGCCAGCAGGTACTCGACAGGGTTCCCGGGGTACGAGCAGTACTTC. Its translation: CASRYSTGFPGYEQYF.

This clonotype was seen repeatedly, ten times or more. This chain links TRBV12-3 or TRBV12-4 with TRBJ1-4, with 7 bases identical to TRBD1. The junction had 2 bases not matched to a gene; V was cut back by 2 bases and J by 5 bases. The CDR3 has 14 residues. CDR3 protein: CASSLSGQNEKLFF. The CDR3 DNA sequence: TGTGCCAGCAGTTTATCGGGACAGAATGAAAAACTGTTTTTT.

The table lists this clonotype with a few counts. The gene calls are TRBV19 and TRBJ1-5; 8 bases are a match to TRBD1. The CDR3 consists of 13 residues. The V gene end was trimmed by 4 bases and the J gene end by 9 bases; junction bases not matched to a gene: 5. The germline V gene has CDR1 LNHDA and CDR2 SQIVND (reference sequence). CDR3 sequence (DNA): TGTGCCAGTAGTAGGGACAGGTTTGTGCCCCAGCATTTT. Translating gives CASSRDRFVPQHF.

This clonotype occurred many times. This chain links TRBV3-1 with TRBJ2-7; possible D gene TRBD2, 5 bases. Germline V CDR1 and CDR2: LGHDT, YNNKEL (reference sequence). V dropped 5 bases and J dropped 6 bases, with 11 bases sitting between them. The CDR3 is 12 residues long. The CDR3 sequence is CASSVTSVEQYF. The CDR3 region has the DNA TGTGCCAGCAGCGTCACTAGTGTCGAGCAGTACTTC.

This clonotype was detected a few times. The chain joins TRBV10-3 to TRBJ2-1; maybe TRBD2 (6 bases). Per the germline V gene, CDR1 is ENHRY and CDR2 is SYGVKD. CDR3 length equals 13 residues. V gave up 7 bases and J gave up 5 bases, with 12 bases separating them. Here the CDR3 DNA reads TGTGCCATCACCGGGACTGGAAACAATGAGCAGTTCTTC. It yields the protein CAITGTGNNEQFF.

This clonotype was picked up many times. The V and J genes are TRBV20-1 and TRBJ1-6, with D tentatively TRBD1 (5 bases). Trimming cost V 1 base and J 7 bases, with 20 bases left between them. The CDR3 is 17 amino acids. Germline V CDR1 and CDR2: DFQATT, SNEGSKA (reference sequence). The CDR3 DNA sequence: TGCAGTGCTAGAGTCCACCAGGGCGGGGTCAGCAATTCACCCCTCCACTTT. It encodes CSARVHQGGVSNSPLHF.

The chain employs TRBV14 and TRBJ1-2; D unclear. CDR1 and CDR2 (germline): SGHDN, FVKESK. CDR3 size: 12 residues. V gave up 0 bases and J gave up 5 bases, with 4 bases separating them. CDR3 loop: CASSQEAYGYTF. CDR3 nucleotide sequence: TGTGCCAGCAGCCAAGAGGCGTATGGCTACACCTTC.

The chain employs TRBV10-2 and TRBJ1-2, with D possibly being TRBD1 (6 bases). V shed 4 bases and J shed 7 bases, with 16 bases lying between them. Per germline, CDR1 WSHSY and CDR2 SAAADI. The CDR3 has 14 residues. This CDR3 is CASSVLAGAAGYTF. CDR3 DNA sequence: TGCGCCAGCAGTGTATTGGCAGGGGCGGCTGGCTACACCTTC.

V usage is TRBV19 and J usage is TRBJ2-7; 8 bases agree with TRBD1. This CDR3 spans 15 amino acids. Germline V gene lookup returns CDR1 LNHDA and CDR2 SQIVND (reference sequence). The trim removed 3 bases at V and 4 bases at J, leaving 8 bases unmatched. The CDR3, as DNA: TGTGCCAGTAGTATCCCTGGACAGGGAGTGTACGAGCAGTACTTC. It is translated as CASSIPGQGVYEQYF.

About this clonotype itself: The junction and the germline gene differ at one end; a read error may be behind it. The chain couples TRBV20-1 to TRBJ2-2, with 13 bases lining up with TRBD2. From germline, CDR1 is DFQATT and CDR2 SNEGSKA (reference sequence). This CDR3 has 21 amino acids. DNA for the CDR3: TGCAGTGCTAGAGCATACGGAGATCCGGGACTAGCGGGGTCGAACACCGGGGAGCTGTCTTTT. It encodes CSARAYGDPGLAGSNTGELSF.

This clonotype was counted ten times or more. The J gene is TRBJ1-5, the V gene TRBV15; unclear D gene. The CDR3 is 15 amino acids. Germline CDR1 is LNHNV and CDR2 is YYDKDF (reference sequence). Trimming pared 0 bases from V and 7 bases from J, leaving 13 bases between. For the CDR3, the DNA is TGTGCCACCAGCAGAGATCAAGGGCGCTGGCAGCCCCAGCATTTT. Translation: CATSRDQGRWQPQHF.

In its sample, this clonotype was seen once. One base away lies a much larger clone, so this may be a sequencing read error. The CDR3 sequence: CASSESYSQPQHF. The CDR3 DNA reads as TGTGCCAGCAGCGAGTCGTACAGTCAGCCCCAGCATTTT. This chain links TRBV10-3 with TRBJ1-5; D uncertain. The V gene's germline CDR1 is ENHRY and CDR2 SYGVKD. Trimming shortened V by 10 bases and J by 6 bases, and 16 bases separated the two germline ends. This CDR3 region has 13 residues.

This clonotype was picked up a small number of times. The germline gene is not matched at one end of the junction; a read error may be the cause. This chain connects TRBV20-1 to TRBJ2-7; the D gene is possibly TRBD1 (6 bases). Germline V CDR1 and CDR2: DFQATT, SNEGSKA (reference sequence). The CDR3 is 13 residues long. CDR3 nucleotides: TGCGGTGCTAGACGGACAGCAGCCTACGAGCAGTACTTT. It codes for CGARRTAAYEQYF.

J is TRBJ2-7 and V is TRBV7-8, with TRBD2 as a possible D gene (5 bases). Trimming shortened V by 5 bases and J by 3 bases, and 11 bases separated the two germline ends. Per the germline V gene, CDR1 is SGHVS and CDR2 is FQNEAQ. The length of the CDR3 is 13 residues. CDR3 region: CASSPGGNYEQYF. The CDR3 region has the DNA TGTGCCAGCAGCCCCGGAGGAAACTACGAGCAGTACTTC.

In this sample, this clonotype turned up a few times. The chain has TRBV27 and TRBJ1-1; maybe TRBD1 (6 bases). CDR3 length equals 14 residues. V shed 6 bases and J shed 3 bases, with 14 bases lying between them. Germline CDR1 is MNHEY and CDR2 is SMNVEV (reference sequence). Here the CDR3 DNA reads TGTGCCAGCAGCCCCGGACAGTTATACACTGAAGCTTTCTTT. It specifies CASSPGQLYTEAFF.

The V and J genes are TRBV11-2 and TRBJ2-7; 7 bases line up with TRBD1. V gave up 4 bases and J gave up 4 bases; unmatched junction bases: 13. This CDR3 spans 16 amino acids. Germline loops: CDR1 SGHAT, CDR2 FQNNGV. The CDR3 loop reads CASSWTGHTTGYEQYF. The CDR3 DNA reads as TGTGCCAGCAGCTGGACGGGACACACGACAGGGTACGAGCAGTACTTC. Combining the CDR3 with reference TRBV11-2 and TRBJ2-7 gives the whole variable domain EAGVAQSPRYKIIEKRQSVAFWCNPISGHATLYWYQQILGQGPKLLIQFQNNGVVDDSQLPKDRFSAERLKGVDSTLKIQPAKLEDSAVYLCASSWTGHTTGYEQYFGPGTRLTVT.

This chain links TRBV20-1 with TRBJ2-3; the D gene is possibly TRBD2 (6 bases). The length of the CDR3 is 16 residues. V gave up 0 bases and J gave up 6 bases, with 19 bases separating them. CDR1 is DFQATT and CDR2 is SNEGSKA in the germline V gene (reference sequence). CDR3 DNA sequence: TGCAGTGCTAGAGATCCCACCGGGAGTGCAGGTGATACGCAGTATTTT. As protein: CSARDPTGSAGDTQYF.

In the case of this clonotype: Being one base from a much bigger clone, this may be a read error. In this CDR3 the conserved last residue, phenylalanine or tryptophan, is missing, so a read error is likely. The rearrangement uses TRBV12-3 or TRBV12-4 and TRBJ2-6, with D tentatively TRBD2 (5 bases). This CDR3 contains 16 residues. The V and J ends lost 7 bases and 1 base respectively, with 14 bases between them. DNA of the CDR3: TGTGCCAGCACCCCTGCACGGACTTCTGGGGCCAACGTCCTGACTGTC. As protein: CASTPARTSGANVLTV.

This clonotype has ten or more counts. The CDR3 nucleotides are TGCAGTGCCCAGGTGGCGGGCACAGATACGCAGTATTTT. Amino acid sequence: CSAQVAGTDTQYF. The V call is TRBV20-1, the J call TRBJ2-3; D uncertain. Trimming took off 6 bases at V and 1 base at J, with 11 bases between the two ends. CDR3 length: 13 residues. In germline, CDR1 is DFQATT, CDR2 SNEGSKA (reference sequence).